The T cell receptor (beta chain) described here comes from a study of blood T cell repertoires in COVID-19. Study-level information: Donors in the United States, Italy and Spain gave samples during acute or convalescent COVID-19. PBMCs, B-cell-depleted T cells, or T cells provided the cDNA or gDNA that made up the material.

As originally analysed: Estimated nucleated cell counts came from reference gene primer amplification. Here immunoSEQ multiplex PCR was the method, and the copy in TCRdb shows in-frame clones only, minus some. That table gives V, J and clone size, and the DNA gave D and trimming. This sample has approximately 250,000 clones, with 86% found just once. The CDR3 runs 16 residues. Trimming left V 1 base short and J 6 bases short, with 17 bases between. Germline lookup yields CDR1 SGHDT and CDR2 YYEEEE. The material sequenced was peripheral blood. V gene TRBV5-6 combines with J gene TRBJ1-5; D is unclear. The clonotype was recovered from a man aged 18 to 30 with active or convalescent COVID-19. CDR3 sequence: CASSLLSGLEGQPQHF. CDR3 DNA sequence: TGTGCCAGCAGCTTGCTAAGTGGGTTGGAGGGTCAGCCCCAGCATTTT.